The source of this TCR beta chain is a study of cytomegalovirus exposure and HLA in healthy donors (dated by TCRdb to 2016 to 2017). At the level of the whole study: In an earlier analysis of roughly 590 of the donors, approximately 260 Gb of sequence data and roughly 100 million unique TCR beta sequences from 150 million to 200 million T cells were reported. An early release covering approximately 600 HLA-typed donors comprised about 320 gigabases of sequencing data and tens of millions of unique TCR sequences. Of the roughly 400 genotyped donors, 75% to 85% were placed in the genetic ancestry cluster associated with self-reported Caucasian donors. The study was designed to test whether signatures of past pathogen exposure could be identified by cataloging public T cell receptors. The T cell repertoires of 700 or so subjects were profiled by immunosequencing and related to cytomegalovirus serostatus. Besides the first cohort of roughly 640 subjects, a separate validation cohort made up of 120 or so different subjects was used. The study combined high-throughput TCR immunosequencing, statistical association of individual TCRs with disease status, and machine learning to predict cytomegalovirus infection status. In a later analysis, previously published TCR beta repertoires from about 640 donors were re-analyzed and high-resolution HLA genotyping was added so that TCR occurrence patterns could be studied. The later analysis used no new phenotypic data to find candidate immune exposures, relying instead on TCR beta sequences and their occurrence across donors. To decide whether each TCR beta V gene segment behaved as functional or pseudogenic, an earlier analysis of some 600 of the donors relied on high-throughput TCR beta sequencing. Donor age, sex, ethnicity and CMV serostatus were collected together with the repertoire data. A later genetic analysis used genome-wide SNP genotypes for about 60% of the roughly 700 donors, treating that subset as a discovery cohort. All discovery cohort repertoires had been generated using a single sequencing platform. HLA typing covered class I and class II loci at four-digit resolution. Typing coverage differed by locus: A, B, C, DRB1 and DQB1 were typed in roughly 629-630 donors, DQA1 in around 500, DPA1 in nearly 610, and DPB1 in roughly 450. Roughly five DR-DQ haplotypes were handled as single units for association and clustering because linkage in the cohort was strong. Among 398 genotyped donors of the cohort, an average of 235,054 unique TCR beta nucleotide sequences were sequenced per donor, roughly 18% of them non-productive.

Taken from cysteine to phenylalanine, the CDR3 has 17 residues. The kept DNA is CDR3 alone, 51 bases in frame from the first base. A note on this clone: The antigen it binds to is not known. No much larger clone is present one base from it, and per-base qualities are unavailable.

Library preparation used the immunoSEQ multiplex PCR assay. A mixture of 60 forward primers for TCR Vbeta segments and 13 reverse primers for TCR Jbeta segments was used in the multiplex PCR. The CDR3 region of rearranged TCR beta genes was amplified from genomic DNA by a multiplex PCR assay. On the Illumina HiSeq System, the amplified TCR beta libraries were sequenced as 87-base-pair reads. The published analysis was carried out like this. Across the 670 or so repertoires, a later analysis counted tens of millions of unique TCR beta chains, around 11 million of which were shared by at least two donors. Raw reads were error-corrected and collapsed into unique sequences with a nearest-neighbor algorithm that merged closely related sequences to remove PCR and sequencing errors. To assign V, D and J gene segments, CDR3 sequences were aligned to IMGT reference sequences. For a sequence to be retained, a match of at least six nucleotides to both a V gene segment and a J gene segment was required. A rearrangement was called productive if the CDR3 had no stop codons and remained in frame with V and J, and every other rearrangement was called non-productive. CDR3 was defined by IMGT convention, running from the second conserved V-encoded cysteine to the conserved J-encoded phenylalanine. The earlier analysis of about 560 of the donors excluded any sequence lacking an unambiguous match to a single V gene segment. In an earlier analysis of approximately 590 of the donors, V segments were called functional above 56.7% productive rearrangements and were called segregating when the between-donor standard deviation exceeded 5%. A statistical classification framework was built to diagnose cytomegalovirus status from the catalog of TCR beta chain sequences. A later analysis assigned V and J genes by comparing TCR nucleotide sequences with IMGT/GENE-DB human TR gene sequences. A later analysis assigned CDR3 sequences and most-parsimonious VDJ recombination scenarios with the TCRdist pipeline. A later analysis defined each TCR beta chain by its CDR3 amino acid sequence plus V-gene family, and excluded reads lacking a unique V-gene family. As a way to deal with suspected cross-contamination and a sequencing artifact, a later analysis dropped 592 nucleotide sequences that were highly shared and had low generation probability. A later analysis calculated a clonal expansion index for each public chain from normalized within-repertoire ranks of inferred template counts. In a later analysis, generation probabilities were computed using a VDJ recombination model fitted to out-of-frame rearrangements, and the results were checked against IGoR. A later analysis scored TCR-TCR, TCR-HLA and TCR-CMV co-occurrence with hypergeometric tests, applying a repertoire-size bias correction to TCR pairs. False discovery rates were estimated in a later analysis by permuting HLA or CMV assignments 20 times. In a later analysis, co-occurring TCRs were grouped with DBSCAN, and TCRdist sequence similarity was added when clustering was performed within HLA-allele-positive subsets. Repertoires with fewer than 30,000 or more than 120,000 public chains were left out of co-occurrence clustering, as were about 5 repertoires with anomalous nucleotide sharing. The table was pulled from immuneACCESS by TCRdb, which kept in-frame rearrangements only. Such tables lose some clones; where checked, under half of the loss comes from unresolved V genes, and the rest has no known cause. V, J and clone size were drawn from that table, and D and trimming were deduced from the DNA. The sample table shows approximately 97,000 clones, and around 78% are seen once. The ten most abundant clones make up 2% to 3% of the sample.

The cohort was made up of about 670 healthy bone marrow donors. Cohort members were all nominally healthy when sampled, although unrecorded immune exposures were likely present. The donor was CMV seronegative and belonged to the group of over 350 seronegative cohort members. Every donor gave a peripheral blood sample, and the peripheral blood mononuclear cells from that sample were used for TCR beta sequencing. The Qiagen DNeasy Blood Extraction Kit was used to extract genomic DNA from the blood cell samples. General findings and caveats noted by the study authors: A few of the identified cytomegalovirus-associated TCR beta chains were confirmed in vitro to be specific for cytomegalovirus antigens. In a later genetic analysis, a missense DCLRE1C variant was associated with V-gene and J-gene trimming of TCR beta chains, and the association was replicated in an independent cohort. In a later analysis, TCR association rates were found to vary across HLA loci, with the most associated TCRs seen for DRB1 alleles and the fewest for HLA-C alleles. Compared with the 666-donor mean, donors in an Asian-associated ancestry cluster had fewer N-insertions in productive TCRs, according to a later genetic analysis. In a later analysis, over 15,000 TCR beta sequences were associated with specific HLA alleles at a false discovery rate of 0.05. Most TCR sequences were seen in very few donors, while some public TCRs were found in many individuals. Because counts were too low, seventeen rarely observed V segments, including chromosome 9 orphons, were left out of the earlier analysis of some 600 of the donors. According to a later analysis, parvovirus B19, influenza, CMV and Epstein-Barr virus appeared linked to several top co-occurrence clusters. An earlier analysis of 450 to 750 of the donors showed that most TCR beta V segments appeared in productive rearrangements either about 87% or about 30% of the time, which broadly matched IMGT annotations. Immune exposure information for the cohort was limited to CMV serostatus. A cluster of highly shared sequence variants was judged likely to be a technical artifact of the sequencing pipeline. A further reported finding was that TCR beta sequences accurately predicted the HLA-A and HLA-B alleles for most subjects in the first cohort. Because some donors lacked HLA typing at each locus, the association tests relied only on the typed subset. Presence/absence analyses assumed roughly uniform sequencing depth across donors, an assumption that may not hold. The classifier was reported to diagnose cytomegalovirus status with high specificity and sensitivity in both the original cohort and the validation cohort. Linkage disequilibrium might explain the correlated functional status among segregating V segments, but an unknown experimental factor could not be excluded. The 87-base-pair reads could not distinguish some IMGT-functional V segments, including TRBV6-2 and TRBV6-3, so those segments were excluded. It was suggested by the authors that the approach could potentially be generalized to other disease states and immunological phenotypes. A total of 150 or so TCR beta chains were listed by the study as associated with cytomegalovirus. Most CMV-associated TCR beta chains appeared to be HLA-restricted in a later analysis, and the HLA associations seemed to be driven largely by CMV exposure. Assigning TCR associations to individual alleles was difficult when HLA alleles, especially DR and DQ, strongly co-occurred. Only TCR beta chains were sequenced in this cohort, and the absence of alpha or paired-chain data limited detectable features. Compared with equally common non-associated chains, HLA-associated TCR beta chains in a later analysis were more clonally expanded and had lower generation probabilities.

The sequencing input was PBMCs. The chain is encoded by TRBV21-1 joined to TRBJ1-1. TRBV21-1 is designated a pseudogene. The sequence came from a man aged 40-49 years in good health and CMV-seronegative. In nucleotides, the sequence is TGTGCCAGCAGCAAATCTGCGGTGAGGGAGGGTGTTACTGAAGCTTTCTTT. The encoded protein is CASSKSAVREGVTEAFF.